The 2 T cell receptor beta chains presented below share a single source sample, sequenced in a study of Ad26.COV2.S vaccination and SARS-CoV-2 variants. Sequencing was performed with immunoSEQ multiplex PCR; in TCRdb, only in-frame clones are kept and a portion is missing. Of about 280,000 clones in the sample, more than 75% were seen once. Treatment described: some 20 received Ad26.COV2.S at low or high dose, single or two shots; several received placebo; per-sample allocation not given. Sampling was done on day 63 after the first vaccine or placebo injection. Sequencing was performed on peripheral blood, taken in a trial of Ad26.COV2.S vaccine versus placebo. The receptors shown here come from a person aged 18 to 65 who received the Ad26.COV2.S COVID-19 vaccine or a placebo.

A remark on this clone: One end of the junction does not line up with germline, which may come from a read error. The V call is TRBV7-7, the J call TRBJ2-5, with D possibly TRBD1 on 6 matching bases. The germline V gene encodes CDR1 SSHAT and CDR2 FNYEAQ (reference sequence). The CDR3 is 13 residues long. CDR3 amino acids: CASSLGTQETQYF. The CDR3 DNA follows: TGTGCTAGCAGCTTGGGGACACAAGAGACCCAGTACTTC.

The CDR3 loop reads CASSPGTGYGYTF. CDR3 bases: TGTGCCAGCTCACCAGGGACCGGCTATGGCTACACCTTC. The chain recombines TRBV18 with TRBJ1-2, with a possible D match to TRBD1 (5 bases). This CDR3 comprises 13 residues. The germline V and J ends were trimmed by 2 bases and 4 bases, with 8 bases remaining between them. The V gene's germline CDR1 is KGHSH and CDR2 LQKENI. The full variable domain, in which reference TRBV18 and TRBJ1-2 provide the parts outside the CDR3, is NAGVMQNPRHLVRRRGQEARLRCSPMKGHSHVYWYRQLPEEGLKFMVYLQKENIIDESGMPKERFSAEFPKEGPSILRIQQVVRGDSAAYFCASSPGTGYGYTFGSGTRLTVV.